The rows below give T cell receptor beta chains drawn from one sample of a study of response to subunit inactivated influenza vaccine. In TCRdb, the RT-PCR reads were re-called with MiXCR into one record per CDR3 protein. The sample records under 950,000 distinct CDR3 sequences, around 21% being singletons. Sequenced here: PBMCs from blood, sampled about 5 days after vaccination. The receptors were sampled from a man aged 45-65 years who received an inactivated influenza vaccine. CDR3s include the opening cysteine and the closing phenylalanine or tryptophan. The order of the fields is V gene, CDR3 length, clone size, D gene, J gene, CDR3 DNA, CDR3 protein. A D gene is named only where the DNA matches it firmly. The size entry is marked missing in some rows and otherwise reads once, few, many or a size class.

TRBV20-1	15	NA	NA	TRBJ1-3	TGCAGTGCTAGAGATCTGGTCAGCACTGGAAACACCATATATTTT	CSARDLVSTGNTIYF
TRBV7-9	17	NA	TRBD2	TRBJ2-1	TGTGCCAGCAGTTCGGGTTCAGGACTAGCGGTTTACAATGAGCAGTTCTTC	CASSSGSGLAVYNEQFF
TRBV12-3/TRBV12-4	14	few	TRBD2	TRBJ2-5	TGTGCCAGCACCTCGGGAGGGACACAAGAGACCCAGTACTTC	CASTSGGTQETQYF
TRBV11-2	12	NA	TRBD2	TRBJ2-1	TGTGCCAGCACGGGACTAAACAATGAGCAGTTCTTC	CASTGLNNEQFF
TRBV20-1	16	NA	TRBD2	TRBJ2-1	TGCAGTGCCACCCTGCCCCAGCGGGGGGGCTTAAATGAGCAGTTCTTC	CSATLPQRGGLNEQFF
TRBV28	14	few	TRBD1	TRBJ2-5	TGTGCCAGCAGTTGGGACAGTGGACGAGAGACCCAGTACTTC	CASSWDSGRETQYF
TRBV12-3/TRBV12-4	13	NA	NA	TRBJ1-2	TGTGCCAGCAGTTTAATAGGGACTGATGGCTACACCTTC	CASSLIGTDGYTF
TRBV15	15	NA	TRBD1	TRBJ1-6	TGTGCCACCAGCAGACGGACAGGGGGTAATTCACCCCTCCACTTT	CATSRRTGGNSPLHF
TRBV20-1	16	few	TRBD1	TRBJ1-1	TGCAGTGCTAGATGGGGACAGGGTGGGGGTATCACTGAAGCTTTCTTT	CSARWGQGGGITEAFF
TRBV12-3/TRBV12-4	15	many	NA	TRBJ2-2	TGTGCCAGCAGTCACCGGGACTCGGCTTCCGGGGAGCTGTTTTTT	CASSHRDSASGELFF
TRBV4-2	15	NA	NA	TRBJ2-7	TGTGCCAGCAGCCAAGATATAGGCGGGACCTACGAGCAGTACTTC	CASSQDIGGTYEQYF
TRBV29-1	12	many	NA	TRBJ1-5	TGCAGCGTTGGCCAGTCCAATCAGCCCCAGCATTTT	CSVGQSNQPQHF
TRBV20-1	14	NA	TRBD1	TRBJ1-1	TGCAGTGCTGGGAGTGGACAGGTTTGGGAGGGAGCTTTCTTT	CSAGSGQVWEGAFF
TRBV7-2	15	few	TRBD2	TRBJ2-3	TGTGCCAGCGGTGTTACGGGAGGCGGGACAGATACGCAGTATTTT	CASGVTGGGTDTQYF
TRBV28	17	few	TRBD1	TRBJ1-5	TGTGCCAGCAGCCCAACCTCCGGGACAGGGGGCCGTCAGCCCCAGCATTTT	CASSPTSGTGGRQPQHF
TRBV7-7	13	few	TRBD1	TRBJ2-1	TGTGCTAGCAGCGTACAGGGGTTCAGTGAGCAGTTCTTC	CASSVQGFSEQFF
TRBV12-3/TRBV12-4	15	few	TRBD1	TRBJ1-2	TGTGCCAGCAGTTTTGACAGGGGGATGCTGGGGGGCTACACCTTC	CASSFDRGMLGGYTF
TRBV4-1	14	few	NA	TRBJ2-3	TGCGCCAGCAGCCAGATGGATGGGGGAGATACGCAGTATTTT	CASSQMDGGDTQYF